What follows are 17 T cell receptor beta chains derived from one specimen sequenced in a study of blood T cell repertoires in COVID-19. The data were produced by immunoSEQ multiplex PCR, yet TCRdb's version contains in-frame clones alone and is incomplete. The sample has more than 55,000 clones; roughly 85% are singletons. The specimen was peripheral blood. Every receptor here comes from an elderly woman with acute or convalescent COVID-19.

This clone was counted a single time. The chain couples TRBV7-8 to TRBJ2-3; 14 positions agree with TRBD2. CDR1 and CDR2 (germline): SGHVS, FQNEAQ. V was pared by 4 bases and J by 0 bases, with 15 bases of the junction left unmatched. The CDR3 totals 21 residues. CDR3 sequence (DNA): TGTGCCAGCAGCTCCGGCCACGGCTGGACTAGCGGGGGGCCGAGCACAGATACGCAGTATTTT. Translated, it gives CASSSGHGWTSGGPSTDTQYF.

The J gene is TRBJ2-3, the V gene TRBV19; 10 bases match TRBD2. J lost 0 bases, V lost 10 bases, and 13 bases had no gene match. There are 17 residues in the CDR3. Germline V lookup: CDR1 LNHDA, CDR2 SQIVND (reference sequence). DNA of the CDR3: TGTGCCACCTCGGGTGGTAGCGGGGGGCCCAGCACAGATACGCAGTATTTT. This encodes CATSGGSGGPSTDTQYF.

The chain employs TRBV10-1 and TRBJ2-2; D is uncertain. Germline loops: CDR1 WNHNN, CDR2 SYGVQD (reference sequence). Trimming pared 2 bases from V and 6 bases from J, leaving 4 bases between. CDR3 length: 12 residues. CDR3 in amino acids: CASSELAGELFF. The CDR3 DNA sequence: TGCGCCAGCAGTGAGCTAGCCGGGGAGCTGTTTTTT.

The gene calls are TRBV14 and TRBJ2-3, with D possibly TRBD2 on 6 matching bases. CDR1 and CDR2 from the germline V gene are SGHDN and FVKESK. This CDR3 comprises 20 residues. The V gene lost 3 bases and the J gene lost 8 bases, with 33 bases spanning the gap. Here the CDR3 reads CASSQREAQIRSIGTLTQYF. Here the CDR3 DNA reads TGTGCCAGCAGCCAGAGGGAGGCACAGATACGCAGTATCGGAACCCTTACGCAGTATTTT.

V is TRBV19 and J is TRBJ1-1; D is unresolved. CDR1 is LNHDA, CDR2 SQIVND, per germline (reference sequence). The CDR3 sequence is 11 residues long. Trimming cost V 2 bases and J 7 bases, with 5 bases left between them. In DNA, the CDR3 is TGTGCCAGTAGTATATACAGTGAAGCTTTCTTT. Translating gives CASSIYSEAFF.

This clone appeared a few times. The gene calls are TRBV12-3 or TRBV12-4 and TRBJ1-1; TRBD1 agrees at 7 bases. The CDR3 is 13 amino acids. Unmatched junction bases numbered 6, after V lost 6 bases and J lost 5 bases. This CDR3 is CASSSDRATEAFF. The CDR3 nucleotides are TGTGCCAGCAGCTCCGACAGGGCGACTGAAGCTTTCTTT.

J is TRBJ1-2 and V is TRBV6-1; 9 nucleotides match TRBD1. Germline CDR1 and CDR2: MNHNS and SASEGT. V lost 1 base, J lost 4 bases, and 4 bases stayed unmatched. This CDR3 is 15 amino acids long. CDR3 DNA: TGTGCCAGCAGTGAAGGTCGGGGACAGGGCTATGGCTACACCTTC. Translation: CASSEGRGQGYGYTF.

The chain combines TRBV28 with TRBJ1-1; 8 positions agree with TRBD1. CDR1 and CDR2 (germline): MDHEN, SYDVKM. The CDR3 contains 14 residues. V trimming: 4 bases; J trimming: 5 bases; junction bases outside the gene matches: 6. The CDR3 DNA is TGTGCCAGCAGTTCCCGGGACAGGTTTACTGAAGCTTTCTTT. It translates to CASSSRDRFTEAFF.

The rearrangement links TRBV5-1 to TRBJ2-3; weak D call: TRBD2 (6 bases). The CDR3 is 15 amino acids. The germline V gene encodes CDR1 SGHRS and CDR2 YFSETQ. Trimming took 1 base from V and 2 from J, leaving 11 bases between them. CDR3 bases: TGCGCCAGCAGCTTGCAATGGGACTCCACAGATACGCAGTATTTT. Translation gives CASSLQWDSTDTQYF.

This clone was counted only a few times. The chain is built from TRBV24-1 and TRBJ1-3; 8 bases are a match to TRBD1. The CDR3 is 18 amino acids. The germline V gene has CDR1 KGHDR and CDR2 SFDVKD. Trimming took 5 bases from V and 2 from J; bases not matched to a gene: 13. The CDR3 protein is CATSAAAPTGETGNTIYF. The CDR3 region has the DNA TGTGCCACCAGTGCCGCGGCGCCGACAGGGGAAACTGGAAACACCATATATTTT.

The rearrangement joins TRBV6-5 to TRBJ2-2; TRBD2 matches 8 bases. CDR1 and CDR2 (germline): MNHEY, SVGAGI. With V trimmed by 0 bases and J by 4 bases, 4 bases remained unmatched. The CDR3 covers 16 residues. CDR3 region: CASSYSERGITGELFF. CDR3 nucleotides: TGTGCCAGCAGTTACTCCGAGCGGGGGATCACCGGGGAGCTGTTTTTT.

This clone was observed once. The chain combines TRBV11-2 with TRBJ2-5; 7 nucleotides agree with TRBD1. Trimming took 5 bases from V and 1 from J; bases not matched to a gene: 10. The CDR3 has 16 amino acids. Germline V lookup: CDR1 SGHAT, CDR2 FQNNGV. Here the CDR3 reads CASSQRFGQVQETQYF. CDR3 DNA sequence: TGTGCCAGCAGCCAACGGTTTGGACAGGTCCAAGAGACCCAGTACTTC.

The V call is TRBV5-8, the J call TRBJ1-3; D ambiguous. Germline CDR1 reads SGHTS; CDR2 reads YDEGEE. This CDR3 has 15 residues. Trimming shortened V by 3 bases and J by 1 base, and 11 bases separated the two germline ends. CDR3: CASSSFGGSGNTIYF. The DNA of the CDR3 is TGTGCCAGCAGCTCCTTTGGAGGGTCTGGAAACACCATATATTTT.

The chain is built from TRBV13 and TRBJ2-5; D is possibly TRBD2 (5 bases). Per the germline V gene, CDR1 is PRHDT and CDR2 is FYEKMQ (reference sequence). The CDR3 sequence is 15 residues long. The V gene lost 0 bases and the J gene lost 5 bases, with 13 bases spanning the gap. The CDR3 coding sequence is TGTGCCAGCAGCTTAGGCGGCGGTGGCGGGGAGACCCAGTACTTC. This sequence encodes CASSLGGGGGETQYF.

The V call is TRBV19, the J call TRBJ2-3, with 8 bases lining up with TRBD2. This CDR3 has 15 amino acids. Germline values: CDR1 LNHDA, CDR2 SQIVND (reference sequence). V was pared by 6 bases and J by 2 bases, with 7 bases of the junction left unmatched. The CDR3 DNA sequence: TGTGCCAGTAGCGAGAGCGGGGGAAACACAGATACGCAGTATTTT. Translating gives CASSESGGNTDTQYF.

The chain couples TRBV7-9 to TRBJ2-5; 9 positions match TRBD2. V was clipped by 3 bases and J by 2 bases; unmatched bases: 4. The CDR3 length is 15 residues. CDR1 is SEHNR, CDR2 FQNEAQ, per germline (reference sequence). CDR3 bases: TGTGCCAGCAGCTTCGGAAGCGGGGGGCAAGAGACCCAGTACTTC. Translation: CASSFGSGGQETQYF.

The chain recombines TRBV2 with TRBJ2-7; tentative D call: TRBD1 (5 bases). Germline values: CDR1 SNHLY, CDR2 FYNNEI. CDR3 length equals 13 residues. V lost 2 bases and J 0 bases, leaving 5 bases between the germline ends. The CDR3 region is CASSERGSYEQYF. The DNA of the CDR3 is TGTGCCAGCAGTGAAAGGGGCTCCTACGAGCAGTACTTC. Drawing the rest from reference TRBV2 and TRBJ2-7, the complete variable domain is EPEVTQTPSHQVTQMGQEVILRCVPISNHLYFYWYRQILGQKVEFLVSFYNNEISEKSEIFDDQFSVERPDGSNFTLKIRSTKLEDSAMYFCASSERGSYEQYFGPGTRLTVT.